This note documents a single TCR beta chain sequence. The method was immunoSEQ multiplex PCR; TCRdb's version includes in-frame clones alone and lacks a portion of them. The sample holds roughly 180,000 clones, 81% seen once. The junction had 5 bases not matched to a gene; V was cut back by 1 base and J by 0 bases. Germline CDR1 KGHDR, CDR2 SFDVKD. The CDR3 has 17 amino acids. This specimen comes from a study of blood T cell repertoires in COVID-19. The gene calls are TRBV24-1 and TRBJ2-1, with 7 bases aligning to TRBD2. The sequenced sample was PBMCs or T cells enriched from blood (not recorded which). The TCR was taken from a middle-aged woman with acute COVID-19. Written as DNA, the CDR3 is TGTGCCACCAGTGATTTCGTAGGCGGGAGCTCCTACAATGAGCAGTTCTTC. Its translation is CATSDFVGGSSYNEQFF.